The 5 T cell receptor beta chains below were found in one sample sequenced in a study of shared clonotypes between healthy human individuals. Terminally differentiated effector memory CD45RA+ cells were left out of the naive CD8 fraction, which was CD45RO-negative and positively selected for CCR7. The table came from immunoSEQ multiplex PCR; TCRdb's copy has only in-frame clones and leaves some out. The data show 1.5 million to 2.5 million clones, roughly 94% seen once. The sequencing input was naive CD8+ T cells sorted from blood. Receptor source: a man aged 18 to 30 in good health.

Only one count was recorded for this clone. This CDR3 is CASSLKFGTGGYSPLHF. The DNA of the CDR3 is TGTGCCAGCAGTTTAAAGTTTGGGACAGGGGGTTATTCACCCCTCCACTTT. This chain connects TRBV27 to TRBJ1-6; 11 bases line up with TRBD1. CDR1 MNHEY and CDR2 SMNVEV come from the germline V gene (reference sequence). After removal of 2 bases from V and 8 bases from J, the junction contained 8 bases not matched to a gene. The CDR3 runs 17 residues.

CDR3 DNA sequence: TGTGCCAGCAGTTTAGGGGCTAGCGGGAGCAATGAGCAGTTCTTC. This codes for CASSLGASGSNEQFF. The rearrangement links TRBV27 to TRBJ2-1; 10 bases line up with TRBD2. The trim removed 2 bases at V and 6 bases at J, leaving 4 bases unmatched. Germline CDR1 reads MNHEY; CDR2 reads SMNVEV (reference sequence). The CDR3 totals 15 residues.

A word on this clone: This sample includes further DNA sequences coding for the same CDR3. V gene TRBV5-4 combines with J gene TRBJ2-7; tentative D call: TRBD1 (6 bases). CDR3 length: 15 residues. With 0 bases removed from V and 0 bases from J, the gap between germline ends came to 10 bases. Germline CDR1 reads SGHNT; CDR2 reads YYREEE (reference sequence). The CDR3 is CASSLGRGNSYEQYF. DNA of the CDR3: TGTGCCAGCAGCTTGGGTAGGGGGAACTCCTACGAGCAGTACTTC.

This rearrangement joins TRBV10-3 to TRBJ1-1; 10 bases align to TRBD1. Germline V gene sequence: CDR1 ENHRY, CDR2 SYGVKD. Trimming took 0 bases from V and 4 from J; bases not matched to a gene: 8. The CDR3 covers 17 residues. The CDR3 DNA sequence: TGTGCCATCAGTGAGTCAGGGACAGGGGTGATAGGCACTGAAGCTTTCTTT. As protein: CAISESGTGVIGTEAFF.

This clone appeared a single time. The CDR3 DNA follows: TGTGCCAGCAGCTCGTACCAGGGGGTTTACGCCTACGAGCAGTACTTC. It yields the protein CASSSYQGVYAYEQYF. This sequence joins TRBV5-6 and TRBJ2-7; TRBD1 matches at 7 bases. The CDR3 consists of 16 residues. Germline CDR1 reads SGHDT; CDR2 reads YYEEEE. V dropped 3 bases and J dropped 2; count of bases not matched to a gene: 11.